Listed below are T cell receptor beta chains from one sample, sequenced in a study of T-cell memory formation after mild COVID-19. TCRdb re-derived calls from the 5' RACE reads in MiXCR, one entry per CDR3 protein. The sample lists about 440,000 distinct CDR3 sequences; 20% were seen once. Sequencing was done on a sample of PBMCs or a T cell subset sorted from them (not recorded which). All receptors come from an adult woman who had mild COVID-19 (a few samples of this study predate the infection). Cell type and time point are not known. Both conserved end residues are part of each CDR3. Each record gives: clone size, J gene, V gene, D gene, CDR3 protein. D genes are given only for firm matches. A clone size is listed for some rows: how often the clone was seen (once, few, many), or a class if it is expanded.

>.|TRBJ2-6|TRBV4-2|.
CASSQGHARSGANVLTF
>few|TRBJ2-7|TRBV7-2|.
CASSQGGGVSPHEQYF
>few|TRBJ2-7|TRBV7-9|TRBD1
CASSHQVGQSYEQYF
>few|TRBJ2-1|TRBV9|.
CASSVDGGAGNEQFF
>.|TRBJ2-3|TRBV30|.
CAWSVLPGAGTRDTQYF
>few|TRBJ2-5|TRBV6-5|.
CASSYSRPPRQETQYF
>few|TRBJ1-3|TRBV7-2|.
CASSLARSGSGNTIYF
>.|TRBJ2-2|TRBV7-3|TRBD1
CASSSGTGYMAGELFF
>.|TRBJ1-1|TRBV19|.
CASSTRTNTEAFF
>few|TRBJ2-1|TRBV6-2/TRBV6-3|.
CASTHSGRNEQFF
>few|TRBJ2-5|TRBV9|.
CASSVAGEGETQYF
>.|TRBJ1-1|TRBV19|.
CASSIRRGSPEAFF
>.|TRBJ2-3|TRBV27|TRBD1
CASRKGDRFTDTQYF
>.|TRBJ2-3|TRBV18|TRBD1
CASSPPGQGRDTQYF
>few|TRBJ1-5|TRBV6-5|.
CASTLGGAHQPQHF
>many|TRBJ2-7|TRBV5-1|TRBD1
CASSDSGTGSYEQYF
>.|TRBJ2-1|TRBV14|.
CASSQDTGRDLYNEQFF
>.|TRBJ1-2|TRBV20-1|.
CSAPTQLNYGYTF
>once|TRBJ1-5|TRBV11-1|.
CASSPRSIPLGSNQPQHF
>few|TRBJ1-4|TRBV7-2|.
CASSLEAGRGEKLFF
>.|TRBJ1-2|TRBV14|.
CASSQYAGTTNYGYTF
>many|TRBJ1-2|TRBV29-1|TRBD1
CSDRQGDGYTF
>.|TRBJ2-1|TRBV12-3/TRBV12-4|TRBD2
CASSFGSGSGMYEQFF
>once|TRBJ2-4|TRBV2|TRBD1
CASSRDRGYGIQYF
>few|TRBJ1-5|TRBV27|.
CASSFRGGQPQHF
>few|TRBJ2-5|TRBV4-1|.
CASSQGGEETQYF